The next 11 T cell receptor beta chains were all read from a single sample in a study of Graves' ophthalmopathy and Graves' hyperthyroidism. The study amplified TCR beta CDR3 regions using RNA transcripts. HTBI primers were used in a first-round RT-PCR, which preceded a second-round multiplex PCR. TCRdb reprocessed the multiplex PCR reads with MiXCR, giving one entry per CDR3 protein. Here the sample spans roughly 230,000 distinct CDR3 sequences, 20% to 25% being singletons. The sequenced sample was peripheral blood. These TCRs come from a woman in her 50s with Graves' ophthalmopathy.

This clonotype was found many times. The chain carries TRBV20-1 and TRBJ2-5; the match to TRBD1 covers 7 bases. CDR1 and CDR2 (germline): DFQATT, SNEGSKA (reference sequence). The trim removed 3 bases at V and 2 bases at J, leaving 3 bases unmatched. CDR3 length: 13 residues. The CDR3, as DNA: TGCAGTGCTAGGGGACAGCATCAAGAGACCCAGTACTTC. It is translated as CSARGQHQETQYF.

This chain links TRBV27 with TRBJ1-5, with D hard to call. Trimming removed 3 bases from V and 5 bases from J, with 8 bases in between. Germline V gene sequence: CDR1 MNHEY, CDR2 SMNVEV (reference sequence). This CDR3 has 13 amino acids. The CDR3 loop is CASSFLGDQPQHF. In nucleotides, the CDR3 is TGTGCCAGCAGTTTCTTGGGTGATCAGCCCCAGCATTTT.

The CDR3 nucleotides are TGTGCCAGCAGTGAACAGGGGGCCGGGGAGACCCAGTACTTC. This gives the protein CASSEQGAGETQYF. V and J are TRBV6-1 and TRBJ2-5; 8 bases agree with TRBD1. CDR3 length: 14 residues. Unmatched junction bases numbered 4, after V lost 2 bases and J lost 5 bases. The germline gives CDR1 MNHNS, CDR2 SASEGT.

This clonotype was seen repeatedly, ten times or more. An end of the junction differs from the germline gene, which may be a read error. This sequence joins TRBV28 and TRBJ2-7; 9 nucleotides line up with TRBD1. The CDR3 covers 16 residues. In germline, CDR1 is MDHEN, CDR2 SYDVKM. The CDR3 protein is CASRLSGGQGRGEQYF. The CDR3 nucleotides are TGTGCCAGCAGGTTATCGGGTGGACAGGGGCGGGGCGAGCAGTACTTC.

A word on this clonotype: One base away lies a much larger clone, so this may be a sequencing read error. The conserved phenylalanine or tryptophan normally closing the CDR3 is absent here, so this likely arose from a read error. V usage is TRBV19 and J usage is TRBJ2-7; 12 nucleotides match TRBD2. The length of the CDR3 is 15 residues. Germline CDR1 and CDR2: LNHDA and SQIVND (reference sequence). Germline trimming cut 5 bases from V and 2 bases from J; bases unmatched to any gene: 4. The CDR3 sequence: CASSSASGGAYEQYS. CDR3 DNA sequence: TGTGCCAGTAGTTCAGCTAGCGGGGGGGCCTACGAGCAGTACTCC.

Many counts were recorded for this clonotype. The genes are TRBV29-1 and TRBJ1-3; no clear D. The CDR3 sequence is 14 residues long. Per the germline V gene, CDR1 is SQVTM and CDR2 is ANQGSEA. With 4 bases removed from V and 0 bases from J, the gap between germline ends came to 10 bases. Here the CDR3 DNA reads TGCAGCGTTGTGCCGAGGACCTCTGGAAACACCATATATTTT. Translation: CSVVPRTSGNTIYF.

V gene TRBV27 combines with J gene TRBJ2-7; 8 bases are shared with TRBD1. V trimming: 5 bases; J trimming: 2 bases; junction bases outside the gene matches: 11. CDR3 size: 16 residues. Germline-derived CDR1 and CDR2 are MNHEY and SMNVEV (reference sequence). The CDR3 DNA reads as TGTGCCAGCAGTCGTTGGGGGGCAGGGGGCCCCTACGAGCAGTACTTC. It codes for CASSRWGAGGPYEQYF.

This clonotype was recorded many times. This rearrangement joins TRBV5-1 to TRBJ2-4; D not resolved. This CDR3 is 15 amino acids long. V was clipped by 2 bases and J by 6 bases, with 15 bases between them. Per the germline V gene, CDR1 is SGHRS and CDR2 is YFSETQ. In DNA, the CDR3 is TGCGCCAGCAGCTTAGGGCGACTGCTGGGAAACATTCAGTACTTC. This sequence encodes CASSLGRLLGNIQYF. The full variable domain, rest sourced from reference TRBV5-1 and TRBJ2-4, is KAGVTQTPRYLIKTRGQQVTLSCSPISGHRSVSWYQQTPGQGLQFLFEYFSETQRNKGNFPGRFSGRQFSNSRSEMNVSTLELGDSALYLCASSLGRLLGNIQYFGAGTRLSVL.

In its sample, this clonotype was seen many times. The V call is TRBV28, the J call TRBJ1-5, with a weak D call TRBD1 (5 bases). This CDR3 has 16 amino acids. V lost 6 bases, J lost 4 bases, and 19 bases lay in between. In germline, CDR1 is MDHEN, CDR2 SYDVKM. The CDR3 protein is CASRGWGDGYNQPQHF. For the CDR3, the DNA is TGTGCCAGCAGGGGATGGGGGGATGGGTATAATCAGCCCCAGCATTTT.

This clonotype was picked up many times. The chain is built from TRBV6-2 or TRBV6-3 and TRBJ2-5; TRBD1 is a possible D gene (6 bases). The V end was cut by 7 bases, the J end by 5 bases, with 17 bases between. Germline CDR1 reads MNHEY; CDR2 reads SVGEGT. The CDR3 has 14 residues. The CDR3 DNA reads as TGTGCCAGCAATGATAGGGGGACATCGGAGACCCAGTACTTC. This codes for CASNDRGTSETQYF.

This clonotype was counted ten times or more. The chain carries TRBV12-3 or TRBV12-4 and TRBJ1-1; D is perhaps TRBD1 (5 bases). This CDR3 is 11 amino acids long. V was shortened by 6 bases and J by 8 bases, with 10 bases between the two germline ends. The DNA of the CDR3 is TGTGCCAGCAGCATAAGGGGCGAAGCTTTCTTT. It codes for CASSIRGEAFF.